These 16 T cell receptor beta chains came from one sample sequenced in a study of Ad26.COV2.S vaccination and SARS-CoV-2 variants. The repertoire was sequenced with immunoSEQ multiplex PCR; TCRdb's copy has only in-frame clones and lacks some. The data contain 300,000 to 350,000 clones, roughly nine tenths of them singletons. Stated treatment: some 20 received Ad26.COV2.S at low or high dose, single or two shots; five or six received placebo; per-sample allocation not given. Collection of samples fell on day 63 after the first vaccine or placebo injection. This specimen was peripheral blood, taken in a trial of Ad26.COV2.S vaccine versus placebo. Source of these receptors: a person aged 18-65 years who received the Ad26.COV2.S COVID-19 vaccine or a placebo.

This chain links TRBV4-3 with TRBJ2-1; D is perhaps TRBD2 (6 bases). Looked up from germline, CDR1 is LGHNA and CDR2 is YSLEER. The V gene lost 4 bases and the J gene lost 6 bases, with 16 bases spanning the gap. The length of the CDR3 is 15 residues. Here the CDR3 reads CASSLTGTSGNEQFF. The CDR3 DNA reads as TGCGCCAGCAGCCTAACCGGGACTTCGGGCAATGAGCAGTTCTTC.

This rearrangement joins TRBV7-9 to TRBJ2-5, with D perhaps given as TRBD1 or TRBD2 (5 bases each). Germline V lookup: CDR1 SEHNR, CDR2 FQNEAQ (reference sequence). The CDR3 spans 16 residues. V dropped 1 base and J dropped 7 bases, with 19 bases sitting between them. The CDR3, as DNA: TGTGCCAGCAGCTTAGGCGTGGGGGACCCCTTCAGGACCCAGTACTTC. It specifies CASSLGVGDPFRTQYF.

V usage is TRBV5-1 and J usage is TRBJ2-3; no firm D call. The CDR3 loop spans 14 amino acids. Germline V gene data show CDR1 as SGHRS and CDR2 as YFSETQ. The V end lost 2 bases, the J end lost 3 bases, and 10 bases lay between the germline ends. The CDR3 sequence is CASSLSLLTDTQYF. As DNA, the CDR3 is TGCGCCAGCAGCTTATCACTCCTGACAGATACGCAGTATTTT.

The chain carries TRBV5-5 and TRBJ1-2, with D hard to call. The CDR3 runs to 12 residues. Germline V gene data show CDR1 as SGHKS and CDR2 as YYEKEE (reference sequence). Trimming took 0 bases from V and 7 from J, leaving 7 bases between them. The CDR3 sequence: CASSLVNIGYTF. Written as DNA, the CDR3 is TGTGCCAGCAGCTTGGTGAATATTGGCTACACCTTC.

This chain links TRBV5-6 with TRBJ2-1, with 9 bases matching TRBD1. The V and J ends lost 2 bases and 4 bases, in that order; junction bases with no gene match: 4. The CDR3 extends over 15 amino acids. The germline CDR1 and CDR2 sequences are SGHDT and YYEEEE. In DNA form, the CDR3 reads TGTGCCAGCAGCTTCCGGGACAGGGAATACAATGAGCAGTTCTTC. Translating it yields CASSFRDREYNEQFF.

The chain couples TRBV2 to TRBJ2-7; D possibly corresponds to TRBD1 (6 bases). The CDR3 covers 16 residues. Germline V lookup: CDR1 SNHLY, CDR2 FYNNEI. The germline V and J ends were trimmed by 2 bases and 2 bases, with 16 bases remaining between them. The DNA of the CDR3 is TGTGCCAGCAGTGAAATCGGACAGAATTTCACCTACGAGCAGTACGTC. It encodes CASSEIGQNFTYEQYV.

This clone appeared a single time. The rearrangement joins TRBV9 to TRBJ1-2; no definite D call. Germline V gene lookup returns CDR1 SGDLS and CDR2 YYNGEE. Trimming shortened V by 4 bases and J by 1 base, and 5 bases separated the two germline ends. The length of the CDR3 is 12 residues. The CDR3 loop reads CASSINNYGYTF. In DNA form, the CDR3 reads TGTGCCAGCAGCATAAATAACTATGGCTACACCTTC.

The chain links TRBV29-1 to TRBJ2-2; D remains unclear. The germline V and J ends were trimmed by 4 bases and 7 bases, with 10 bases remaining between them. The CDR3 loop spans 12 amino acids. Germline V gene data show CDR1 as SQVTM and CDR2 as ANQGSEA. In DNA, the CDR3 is TGCAGCGTTGTAGGGCAGGTCGGGGAGCTGTTTTTT. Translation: CSVVGQVGELFF.

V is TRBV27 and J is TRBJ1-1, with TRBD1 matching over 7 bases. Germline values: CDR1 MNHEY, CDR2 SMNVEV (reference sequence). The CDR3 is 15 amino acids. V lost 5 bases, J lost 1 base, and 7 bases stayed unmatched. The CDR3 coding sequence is TGTGCCAGCAGTCTACAGGGGAGGGGGAACACTGAAGCTTTCTTT. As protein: CASSLQGRGNTEAFF.

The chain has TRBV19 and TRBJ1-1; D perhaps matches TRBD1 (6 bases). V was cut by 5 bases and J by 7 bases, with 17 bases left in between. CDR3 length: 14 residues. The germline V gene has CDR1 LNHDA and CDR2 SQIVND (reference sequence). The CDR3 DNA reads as TGTGCCAGTAGTGTGACAGGCCTTCTCATTGAAGCTTTCTTT. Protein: CASSVTGLLIEAFF.

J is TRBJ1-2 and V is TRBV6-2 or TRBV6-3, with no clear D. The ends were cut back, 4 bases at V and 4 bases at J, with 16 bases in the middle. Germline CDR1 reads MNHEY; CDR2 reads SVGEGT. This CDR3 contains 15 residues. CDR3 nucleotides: TGTGCCAGCAGTTTAGACCCCAGGTTTCTCTATGGCTACACCTTC. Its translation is CASSLDPRFLYGYTF.

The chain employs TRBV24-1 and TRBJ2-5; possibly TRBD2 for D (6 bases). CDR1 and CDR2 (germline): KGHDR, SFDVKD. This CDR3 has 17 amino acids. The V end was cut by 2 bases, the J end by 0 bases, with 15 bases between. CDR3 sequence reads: CATSDSQGDLYQETQYF. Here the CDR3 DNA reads TGTGCCACCAGTGATTCTCAAGGGGACTTATACCAAGAGACCCAGTACTTC.

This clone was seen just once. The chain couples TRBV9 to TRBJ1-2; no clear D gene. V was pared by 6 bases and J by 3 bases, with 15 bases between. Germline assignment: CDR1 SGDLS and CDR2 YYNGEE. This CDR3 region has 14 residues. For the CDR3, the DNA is TGTGCCAGCAAGATGGCGTCCTCCGACTATGGCTACACCTTC. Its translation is CASKMASSDYGYTF.

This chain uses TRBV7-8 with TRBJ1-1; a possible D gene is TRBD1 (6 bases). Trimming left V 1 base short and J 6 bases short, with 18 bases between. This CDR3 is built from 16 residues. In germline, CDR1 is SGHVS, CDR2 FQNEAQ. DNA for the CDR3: TGTGCCAGCAGCTTAGAAGGCTCACAGGGAAGGCCTGAAGCTTTCTTT. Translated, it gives CASSLEGSQGRPEAFF.

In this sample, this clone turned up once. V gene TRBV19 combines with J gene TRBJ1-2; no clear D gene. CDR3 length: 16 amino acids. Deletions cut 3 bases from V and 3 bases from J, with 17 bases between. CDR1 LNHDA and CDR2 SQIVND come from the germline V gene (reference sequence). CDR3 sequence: CASSISQSLNYYGYTF. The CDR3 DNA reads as TGTGCCAGTAGTATCTCTCAGTCGCTAAATTACTATGGCTACACCTTC.

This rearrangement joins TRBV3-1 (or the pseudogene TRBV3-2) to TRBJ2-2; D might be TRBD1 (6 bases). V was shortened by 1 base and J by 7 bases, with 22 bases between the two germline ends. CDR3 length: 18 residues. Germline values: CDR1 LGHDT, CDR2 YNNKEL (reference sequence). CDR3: CASSQVRDMGYGVGELFF. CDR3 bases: TGTGCCAGCAGCCAAGTAAGGGACATGGGGTATGGGGTCGGGGAGCTGTTTTTT.